The present T cell receptor (beta chain) was sequenced within a study of CD8 T cells in ankylosing spondylitis. Each CDR3 protein is one row after TCRdb ran MiXCR on the 5' RACE reads. The table includes fewer than 500,000 distinct CDR3 sequences, roughly 26% detected once. General observations from the study: Seemingly distinctive of ankylosing spondylitis blood was a TCR beta motif formed by eight highly homologous variants. CD8+ cells made up the disease-linked clones, which were relatively rare in peripheral blood. Matched ankylosing spondylitis synovial fluid reportedly showed significant enrichment of disease-linked clones.

Turning to this clonotype: What it binds is unknown.

In germline, CDR1 is GTSNPN, CDR2 SVGIG (reference sequence). This CDR3 has 12 amino acids. V shed 0 bases, J shed 7 bases, and the junction held 0 bases outside the gene matches. V is TRBV30 and J is TRBJ2-1, with 7 bases matching TRBD1. The TCR comes from a male donor with ankylosing spondylitis. The sequencing sample was made of blood, either unsorted or a sorted T cell fraction (not recorded which). DNA of the CDR3: TGTGCCTGGAGTGTACAGGGGAATGAGCAGTTCTTC. Translation gives CAWSVQGNEQFF.